This T cell receptor (beta chain) is from a study of control samples from healthy donors and cancer patients. Repertoires were generated with immunoSEQ multiplex PCR, while TCRdb's copy carries only in-frame clones and drops some. Here the sample spans roughly 86,000 clones, about nine tenths being singletons. Germline V gene sequence: CDR1 SGHRS, CDR2 YFSETQ. V shed 5 bases, J shed 0 bases, and the junction held 10 bases outside the gene matches. CDR3 length: 16 amino acids. This chain links TRBV5-1 with TRBJ1-1, with 7 bases that match TRBD1. The sample comprised blood. The sequence was collected from a man aged 25 to 40 in good health. The chain's CDR3 is CASSPRQGDMNTEAFF. The DNA of the CDR3 is TGCGCCAGCAGTCCCCGACAGGGCGATATGAACACTGAAGCTTTCTTT.